The clone carrying this T cell receptor (beta chain) has at least ten counts. Assay: immunoSEQ multiplex PCR; the TCRdb copy retains only in-frame clones and omits some. Among some 4,000 clones listed, approximately 23% were seen once. Treatment noted: randomized to nivolumab then ipilimumab (arm A) or the reverse (arm B). The source of the sample is a study of sequential checkpoint blockade in melanoma. Across the study: Matched biopsies came pretreatment and at week 13 for twenty-two patients.

The V end was cut by 5 bases, the J end by 1 base, with 12 bases between. The length of the CDR3 is 15 residues. Germline CDR1 SGHNT, CDR2 YENEEA. The source is a human donor with melanoma. The V and J genes are TRBV11-3 and TRBJ1-5; D is undetermined. Material: tumor tissue (inferred from file names), obtained from a patient given nivolumab and ipilimumab in sequence. CDR3 sequence reads: CASSLFGVSNQPQHF. The CDR3 DNA reads as TGTGCCAGCAGCCTCTTCGGGGTAAGCAATCAGCCCCAGCATTTT.